Each of the 19 T cell receptor beta chains below was sequenced from the same sample in a study of T cells after yellow fever vaccination. TCRdb processed the 5' RACE reads anew with MiXCR; each CDR3 protein has one entry. Of 200,000 to 300,000 distinct CDR3 sequences listed, 6% to 8% were seen once; the top ten hold approximately 1%. The starting material was CD4+ T cells sorted from PBMCs, obtained on the day of the yellow fever booster vaccination. The source is a young man who received the YFV17D yellow fever vaccine.

This clonotype was counted only a few times. The rearrangement links TRBV4-2 to TRBJ2-1; TRBD2 agrees at 8 bases. This CDR3 contains 17 residues. Germline CDR1 reads LGHNA; CDR2 reads YNFKEQ. The junction had 8 bases not matched to a gene; V was cut back by 4 bases and J by 0 bases. CDR3 region: CASSLQGGTSSYNEQFF. CDR3 in DNA: TGTGCCAGCAGCCTCCAAGGCGGGACTAGCTCCTACAATGAGCAGTTCTTC.

This clonotype has a handful of counts. This CDR3 is CSARTGTPMTIYF. In DNA form, the CDR3 reads TGCAGTGCTAGAACCGGGACTCCAATGACCATATATTTT. This chain joins TRBV20-1 and TRBJ1-3; perhaps TRBD1 as D (5 bases). The CDR3 runs to 13 residues. Germline values: CDR1 DFQATT, CDR2 SNEGSKA (reference sequence). V gave up 2 bases and J gave up 10 bases, with 15 bases separating them.

In its sample, this clonotype was seen many times. As DNA, the CDR3 is TGCAGTGCTAGGATCGGTATTGGGACCCAGTACTTC. It specifies CSARIGIGTQYF. V usage is TRBV20-1 and J usage is TRBJ2-5; D unclear. V was clipped by 3 bases and J by 7 bases, with 12 bases between them. The CDR3 runs to 12 residues. The germline V gene has CDR1 DFQATT and CDR2 SNEGSKA (reference sequence).

This clonotype was seen at least ten times. This chain connects TRBV5-1 to TRBJ2-7; TRBD1 matches at 11 bases. V lost 0 bases, J lost 1 base, and 3 bases stayed unmatched. Germline V gives CDR1 SGHRS, CDR2 YFSETQ. This CDR3 is built from 16 residues. The CDR3 protein is CASSLAGQGASYEQYF. The CDR3, as DNA: TGCGCCAGCAGCTTGGCCGGACAGGGGGCTTCCTACGAGCAGTACTTC.

This clonotype was detected a few times. The CDR3 protein is CAISERTLHTQYF. The CDR3 DNA reads as TGTGCCATCAGTGAGCGGACACTCCATACGCAGTATTTT. This chain links TRBV10-3 with TRBJ2-3; D possibly corresponds to TRBD1 (5 bases). Germline assignment: CDR1 ENHRY and CDR2 SYGVKD. The CDR3 is 13 amino acids. The V end lost 2 bases, the J end lost 7 bases, and 10 bases lay between the germline ends.

Many counts were recorded for this clonotype. The chain has TRBV20-1 and TRBJ1-6, with a possible D match to TRBD1 (6 bases). The CDR3 extends over 15 amino acids. V was pared by 4 bases and J by 3 bases, with 13 bases between. Germline loops: CDR1 DFQATT, CDR2 SNEGSKA (reference sequence). Written as DNA, the CDR3 is TGCAGTGCTAAACAGGGTTCGGGCTATAATTCACCCCTCCACTTT. Translating gives CSAKQGSGYNSPLHF.

This clonotype came up many times. The rearrangement links TRBV20-1 to TRBJ2-1, with a tentative D call TRBD1 (6 bases). Between the trimmed V and J ends, which lost 4 bases and 8 bases, there was a span of 15 bases. There are 13 residues in the CDR3. Germline loops: CDR1 DFQATT, CDR2 SNEGSKA (reference sequence). The CDR3: CSAIWTVRDEQFF. The CDR3, as DNA: TGCAGTGCTATCTGGACAGTCAGGGATGAGCAGTTCTTC.

This clonotype was detected a few times. A much larger clone differs from this one at a single base, so this may be a read error. The chain carries TRBV7-2 and TRBJ2-5; no clear D. Trimming took 1 base from V and 4 from J, leaving 4 bases between them. Germline V gene data show CDR1 as SGHTA and CDR2 as FQGNSA. This CDR3 comprises 12 residues. This chain's CDR3 is CASSLGLETQYF. The CDR3 DNA follows: TGTGCCAGCAGCTTAGGGCTAGAGACCCAGTACTTC.

This clonotype was detected a few times. This chain joins TRBV15 and TRBJ2-5, with D unresolved. Germline V gives CDR1 LNHNV, CDR2 YYDKDF (reference sequence). The CDR3 consists of 13 residues. Trimming left V 3 bases short and J 7 bases short, with 12 bases between. The CDR3 DNA reads as TGTGCCACCAGCAGCTCCACACTGGTGACCCAGTACTTC. It yields the protein CATSSSTLVTQYF.

This clonotype came up many times. V gene TRBV29-1 combines with J gene TRBJ1-2; 9 positions agree with TRBD1. The CDR3 runs 12 residues. The germline CDR1 and CDR2 sequences are SQVTM and ANQGSEA. The V gene end was trimmed by 6 bases and the J gene end by 4 bases; junction bases not matched to a gene: 3. The CDR3 region is CSVRDRVYGYTF. DNA for the CDR3: TGCAGCGTCCGGGACAGGGTCTATGGCTACACCTTC. Based on the CDR3 plus reference TRBV29-1 and TRBJ1-2, the full variable domain is SAVISQKPSRDICQRGTSLTIQCQVDSQVTMMFWYRQQPGQSLTLIATANQGSEATYESGFVIDKFPISRPNLTFSTLTVSNMSPEDSSIYLCSVRDRVYGYTFGSGTRLTVV.

At least ten counts were recorded for this clonotype. V gene TRBV29-1 combines with J gene TRBJ2-1; no clear D gene. Germline V gives CDR1 SQVTM, CDR2 ANQGSEA. The CDR3 loop spans 13 amino acids. Trimming took 7 bases from V and 4 from J, leaving 14 bases between them. The CDR3 protein is CSAGSATYNEQFF. Here the CDR3 DNA reads TGCAGCGCCGGTTCAGCGACTTACAATGAGCAGTTCTTC.

This clonotype has just a few counts. The chain recombines TRBV6-2 or TRBV6-3 with TRBJ2-5; 9 bases line up with TRBD1. CDR1 and CDR2 from the germline V gene are MNHEY and SVGEGT. The ends lost 5 bases at V and 6 bases at J; junction bases unmatched: 16. The CDR3 is 17 residues long. The DNA of the CDR3 is TGTGCCAGCAGTCAACGCCCGGTGACAGGGGGGGAGAAGACCCAGTACTTC. This sequence encodes CASSQRPVTGGEKTQYF.

In this sample, this clonotype turned up a few times. This rearrangement joins TRBV7-2 to TRBJ2-7; 10 nucleotides match TRBD2. Trimming removed 4 bases from V and 2 bases from J; junction bases left unmatched: 8. The CDR3 contains 16 residues. Germline V lookup: CDR1 SGHTA, CDR2 FQGNSA. CDR3 coding DNA: TGTGCCAGCAGCTCCACCGGGACTAGCGCGACCTACGAGCAGTACTTC. Protein: CASSSTGTSATYEQYF.

This clonotype was found many times. V gene TRBV29-1 combines with J gene TRBJ2-7; tentative D call: TRBD1 (6 bases). Deletions cut 7 bases from V and 0 bases from J, with 10 bases between. The CDR3 contains 12 residues. The germline V gene has CDR1 SQVTM and CDR2 ANQGSEA. The CDR3 DNA sequence: TGCAGCGCTACAGGGTACTCCTACGAGCAGTACTTC. Translation gives CSATGYSYEQYF.

This clonotype was counted only a few times. The chain links TRBV12-3 or TRBV12-4 to TRBJ2-7, with 8 bases identical to TRBD1. This CDR3 is built from 16 residues. With V trimmed by 6 bases and J by 2 bases, 12 bases remained unmatched. This CDR3 is CASRPPYWTGPYEQYF. CDR3 in DNA: TGTGCCAGCAGACCCCCGTACTGGACAGGGCCCTACGAGCAGTACTTC.

This clonotype was found many times. The chain combines TRBV29-1 with TRBJ2-7; TRBD2 matches at 7 bases. This CDR3 comprises 12 residues. The germline CDR1 and CDR2 sequences are SQVTM and ANQGSEA. Losses at the gene ends were 7 bases for V and 4 bases for J; bases not matched to a gene: 7. CDR3 nucleotides: TGCAGCGCTAGCGGAGAAACTTACGAGCAGTACTTC. Translated, it gives CSASGETYEQYF.

This clonotype was recorded many times. The chain links TRBV5-1 to TRBJ2-3, with D possibly being TRBD1 (5 bases). The CDR3 consists of 14 residues. Trimming took 3 bases from V and 4 from J, leaving 12 bases between them. Germline lookup yields CDR1 SGHRS and CDR2 YFSETQ. DNA for the CDR3: TGCGCCAGCAGCTACCAGGGTAGCCCAGATACGCAGTATTTT. It yields the protein CASSYQGSPDTQYF.

As to this clonotype: Germline and junction disagree at one end, which may indicate a read error. The gene calls are TRBV5-1 and TRBJ2-5; 8 bases are shared with TRBD1. Per the germline V gene, CDR1 is SGHRS and CDR2 is YFSETQ. This CDR3 is 13 amino acids long. CDR3 in amino acids: CASSNGQGESQYF. For the CDR3, the DNA is TGCGCCAGCAGCAACGGACAGGGTGAGAGCCAGTACTTC.

This clonotype was counted ten times or more. The chain employs TRBV7-2 and TRBJ2-7; D remains ambiguous. The germline V gene has CDR1 SGHTA and CDR2 FQGNSA. V gave up 2 bases and J gave up 2 bases, with 13 bases separating them. The CDR3 runs 15 residues. CDR3 sequence: CASSLRLDGTYEQYF. CDR3 sequence (DNA): TGTGCCAGCAGCTTAAGGTTGGACGGTACCTACGAGCAGTACTTC.